This T cell receptor beta chain was captured by sequencing in a study of molecular identifiers for immune sequencing clone quantification. TCRdb re-called the PCR reads through MiXCR, storing one row per CDR3 protein. The repertoire holds roughly 50,000 distinct CDR3 sequences, with around 27% as singletons. Germline CDR1 is MNHNY and CDR2 is SVGAGI (reference sequence). This CDR3 is 14 amino acids long. V lost 8 bases and J lost 1, with 11 bases in between. Sequenced: naive CD8+ T cells from blood, with Jurkat cell RNA spiked in. Regarding subset: FACS-sorted CD8+CD4-CCR7+CD45RA+ naive T cells. V gene TRBV6-6 combines with J gene TRBJ2-2; D call uncertain. This clonotype originated in a human donor in good health. Some libraries in this study had Jurkat cell RNA spiked in. CDR3 nucleotide sequence: TGTGCCAGCGGTTTACCTAGGAACACCGGGGAGCTGTTTTTT. As protein: CASGLPRNTGELFF.